A single sample is the source of the 25 T cell receptor beta chains below, sequenced in a study of T cells in Graves' hyperthyroidism and ophthalmopathy (dated by TCRdb to between 2018 and 2021). Libraries came from multiplex PCR. TCRdb names Illumina HiSeq 2000 as the instrument used. The TCR beta CDR3 regions were amplified from RNA transcripts. The first round of RT-PCR for the TCR CDR3 was performed with the HTBI primer set and the Qiagen OneStep RT-PCR kit. The raw public data were reprocessed by TCRdb itself: fastp quality trimming at Q25, MiXCR clonotype calling, in-frame beta chains only. One record per CDR3 amino acid sequence lists the most common genes and DNA. In this sample the table shows 250,000 or so distinct CDR3 sequences, over 12% of which occur a single time. The top ten clones comprise more than 30% of the sample. Sequencing input: blood. The receptors derive from a woman in her forties or fifties with Graves' hyperthyroidism that later progressed to Graves' ophthalmopathy.

This clonotype appeared a few times. The genes are TRBV10-3 and TRBJ1-3; D is ambiguous. Germline V CDR1 and CDR2: ENHRY, SYGVKD. The CDR3 totals 16 residues. V lost 0 bases and J lost 0, with 9 bases in between. Written as DNA, the CDR3 is TGTGCCATCAGTGAGTCGAAGGGAAGCTCTGGAAACACCATATATTTT. The encoded protein is CAISESKGSSGNTIYF.

Ten or more counts support this clonotype. The chain uses TRBV12-3 or TRBV12-4 and TRBJ2-1; 9 bases match TRBD2. Unmatched junction bases numbered 15, after V lost 7 bases and J lost 5 bases. The CDR3 consists of 17 residues. In DNA, the CDR3 is TGTGCCAGCACCCCGGGCGTAGCGGGAGCGCCGCACAATGAGCAGTTCTTC. This encodes CASTPGVAGAPHNEQFF.

This clonotype was detected many times. The gene calls are TRBV12-3 or TRBV12-4 and TRBJ2-3; TRBD1 matches at 7 bases. The V segment lost 5 bases and the J segment 0 bases; nucleotides outside the gene matches: 14. The CDR3 spans 18 residues. The CDR3 sequence is CASSPGAGGRHSTDTQYF. In DNA form, the CDR3 reads TGTGCCAGCAGTCCTGGGGCAGGGGGACGGCATAGCACAGATACGCAGTATTTT.

The table lists this clonotype with many counts. V gene TRBV20-1 combines with J gene TRBJ1-5; D is unclear. The V end was cut by 7 bases, the J end by 3 bases, with 10 bases between. Germline assignment: CDR1 DFQATT and CDR2 SNEGSKA (reference sequence). This CDR3 has 12 residues. CDR3 DNA sequence: TGCAGTGGTGCCCGGCTCAATCAGCCCCAGCATTTT. It is translated as CSGARLNQPQHF.

This clonotype came up many times. The chain has TRBV6-1 and TRBJ1-5; D perhaps matches TRBD1 (5 bases). Trimming shortened V by 0 bases and J by 2 bases, and 11 bases separated the two germline ends. The CDR3 loop spans 16 amino acids. Germline V CDR1 and CDR2: MNHNS, SASEGT. The CDR3 DNA is TGTGCCAGCAGTGAAGCATACGGGGGGGGCAATCAGCCCCAGCATTTT. It codes for CASSEAYGGGNQPQHF.

The rearrangement links TRBV20-1 to TRBJ1-1, with 7 bases lining up with TRBD1. The V segment lost 3 bases and the J segment 11 bases; nucleotides outside the gene matches: 12. This CDR3 contains 13 residues. Germline CDR1 reads DFQATT; CDR2 reads SNEGSKA (reference sequence). The CDR3 protein is CSASRGGDLGAFF. CDR3 nucleotides: TGCAGTGCTAGCAGGGGGGGGGACCTTGGGGCTTTCTTT.

This chain uses TRBV6-5 with TRBJ2-1; D is possibly TRBD2 (5 bases). Looked up from germline, CDR1 is MNHEY and CDR2 is SVGAGI. This CDR3 contains 17 residues. V shed 2 bases and J shed 0 bases, with 14 bases lying between them. The CDR3: CASSYPAGSNSYNEQFF. The CDR3 DNA sequence: TGTGCCAGCAGTTACCCGGCGGGTTCTAACTCCTACAATGAGCAGTTCTTC.

The V gene is TRBV7-2, the J gene TRBJ2-7, with 7 bases aligning to TRBD2. The CDR3 sequence is 15 residues long. The V and J ends lost 3 bases and 4 bases, in that order; junction bases with no gene match: 9. Germline-derived CDR1 and CDR2 are SGHTA and FQGNSA. CDR3 sequence reads: CASSFPLTGGYEQYF. The CDR3 DNA sequence: TGTGCCAGCAGCTTTCCCTTAACGGGAGGTTACGAGCAGTACTTC.

CDR3 DNA sequence: TGTGCCAGCAGCCCGGGACAGGGGGTGCGTGGCTACACCTTC. Translated: CASSPGQGVRGYTF. The genes are TRBV3-1 and TRBJ1-2; 11 nucleotides agree with TRBD1. The CDR3 is 14 amino acids. Germline assignment: CDR1 LGHDT and CDR2 YNNKEL (reference sequence). With V trimmed by 4 bases and J by 7 bases, 5 bases remained unmatched.

This clonotype was found many times. The CDR3 loop reads CASSPRFSSYEQYF. The CDR3 DNA follows: TGTGCCAGTAGTCCCCGGTTCAGCTCCTACGAGCAGTACTTC. V is TRBV19 and J is TRBJ2-7, with D unclear. V was shortened by 5 bases and J by 0 bases, with 11 bases between the two germline ends. Germline V gene lookup returns CDR1 LNHDA and CDR2 SQIVND (reference sequence). The CDR3 sequence is 14 residues long.

The chain links TRBV20-1 to TRBJ2-7; D gene uncertain. Trimming removed 5 bases from V and 2 bases from J, with 13 bases in between. Germline-derived CDR1 and CDR2 are DFQATT and SNEGSKA (reference sequence). The CDR3 consists of 13 residues. The CDR3 DNA is TGCAGTGCTCGGACGCCGGTAACCTACGAGCAGTACTTC. As protein: CSARTPVTYEQYF.

Only a few counts were recorded for this clonotype. This chain joins TRBV5-1 and TRBJ2-7; 8 bases match TRBD1. Looked up from germline, CDR1 is SGHRS and CDR2 is YFSETQ. V lost 0 bases, J lost 4 bases, and 12 bases stayed unmatched. The CDR3 consists of 17 residues. This CDR3 reads CASSLEWTGSNVYEQYF. For the CDR3, the DNA is TGCGCCAGCAGCTTGGAGTGGACAGGGAGCAATGTTTACGAGCAGTACTTC.

The V and J genes are TRBV2 and TRBJ2-1; D is possibly TRBD2 (6 bases). The CDR3 loop spans 14 amino acids. Germline CDR1 SNHLY, CDR2 FYNNEI. Trimming cost V 2 bases and J 4 bases, with 9 bases left between them. CDR3 nucleotides: TGTGCCAGCAGTGAATTTGGGACTTACAATGAGCAGTTCTTC. This encodes CASSEFGTYNEQFF.

This clonotype was found many times. Its ends do not fully match the called genes, so a read error is possible. The genes are TRBV27 and TRBJ2-1; D perhaps matches TRBD1 (5 bases). CDR3 length: 14 amino acids. Germline V gene sequence: CDR1 MNHEY, CDR2 SMNVEV (reference sequence). In nucleotides, the CDR3 is TGTGCCCGCAGACCAAGGGGTACCTACAATGAGCAGTTCTTC. Its protein product is CARRPRGTYNEQFF.

J is TRBJ1-6 and V is TRBV3-1, with TRBD1 matching over 7 bases. CDR3 length: 14 residues. Germline V CDR1 and CDR2: LGHDT, YNNKEL (reference sequence). The J segment lost 9 bases and the V segment lost 1 base, leaving 3 bases of the junction unmatched. In DNA, the CDR3 is TGTGCCAGCAGCCAAGCAGGGGGGGTTTCACCCCTCCACTTT. The encoded protein is CASSQAGGVSPLHF. The full variable domain, in which reference TRBV3-1 and TRBJ1-6 provide the parts outside the CDR3, is DTAVSQTPKYLVTQMGNDKSIKCEQNLGHDTMYWYKQDSKKFLKIMFSYNNKELIINETVPNRFSPKSPDKAHLNLHINSLELGDSAVYFCASSQAGGVSPLHFGNGTRLTVT.

This clonotype was counted only a few times. The CDR3 reads CSARDPRGDYEQYF. For the CDR3, the DNA is TGCAGTGCTAGAGATCCCAGGGGTGATTACGAGCAGTACTTC. This chain links TRBV20-1 with TRBJ2-7; D possibly corresponds to TRBD1 (6 bases). Per the germline V gene, CDR1 is DFQATT and CDR2 is SNEGSKA (reference sequence). Trimming shortened V by 0 bases and J by 4 bases, and 13 bases separated the two germline ends. The CDR3 is made up of 14 amino acids.

Concerning this clonotype itself: A read error may explain this, as a much larger clone is one base away. The rearrangement links TRBV27 to TRBJ1-2, with no clear D. The CDR3 covers 14 residues. Deletions cut 7 bases from V and 0 bases from J, with 12 bases between. Germline CDR1 is MNHEY and CDR2 is SMNVEV (reference sequence). This chain's CDR3 is CASNPPLTNYGYTF. DNA of the CDR3: TGTGCCAGCAACCCCCCCTTAACTAACTATGGCTACACCTTC.

The chain uses TRBV3-1 and TRBJ1-2; 8 bases match TRBD1. Germline loops: CDR1 LGHDT, CDR2 YNNKEL (reference sequence). Trimming at V came to 4 bases and at J to 0 bases, leaving 4 bases not matched to a gene. The CDR3 has 15 residues. CDR3: CASSPWTGSNYGYTF. CDR3 sequence (DNA): TGTGCCAGCAGCCCTTGGACAGGGTCTAACTATGGCTACACCTTC. Looking up the rest from reference TRBV3-1 and TRBJ1-2 gives the full variable domain: DTAVSQTPKYLVTQMGNDKSIKCEQNLGHDTMYWYKQDSKKFLKIMFSYNNKELIINETVPNRFSPKSPDKAHLNLHINSLELGDSAVYFCASSPWTGSNYGYTFGSGTRLTVV.

The rearrangement links TRBV7-9 to TRBJ2-7; a weak D match, TRBD1 (6 bases). This CDR3 has 12 amino acids. The germline V gene encodes CDR1 SEHNR and CDR2 FQNEAQ (reference sequence). The V end lost 3 bases, the J end lost 6 bases, and 9 bases lay between the germline ends. CDR3 nucleotide sequence: TGTGCCAGCAGCTTCGCAGGGGTCGAGCAGTACTTC. Translated: CASSFAGVEQYF.

This clonotype was recorded many times. This sequence joins TRBV18 and TRBJ2-5; a possible D gene is TRBD1 (6 bases). Trimming took 6 bases from V and 3 from J, leaving 8 bases between them. Germline V gives CDR1 KGHSH, CDR2 LQKENI. The CDR3 is 12 residues long. As DNA, the CDR3 is TGTGCCAGCTCGGCAGGGGAAGAGACCCAGTACTTC. Translation gives CASSAGEETQYF.

In this sample, this clonotype turned up many times. The J gene is TRBJ2-1, the V gene TRBV7-8; TRBD1 is a possible D gene (5 bases). Trimming shortened V by 8 bases and J by 4 bases, and 15 bases separated the two germline ends. The germline V gene encodes CDR1 SGHVS and CDR2 FQNEAQ. The length of the CDR3 is 14 residues. CDR3: CASYAETAYNEQFF. The CDR3 region has the DNA TGTGCCAGCTACGCGGAGACAGCTTACAATGAGCAGTTCTTC.

This clonotype was observed a handful of times. The rearrangement uses TRBV20-1 and TRBJ1-3; the D is unclear. Trimming took 1 base from V and 1 from J, leaving 2 bases between them. The CDR3 has 12 amino acids. Germline loops: CDR1 DFQATT, CDR2 SNEGSKA (reference sequence). The CDR3 DNA follows: TGCAGTGCTAGAGGTTCTGGAAACACCATATATTTT. Amino acids: CSARGSGNTIYF.

The sample holds many counts of this clonotype. The rearrangement uses TRBV24-1 and TRBJ2-1; D is uncertain. Germline V gene lookup returns CDR1 KGHDR and CDR2 SFDVKD. The CDR3 sequence is 14 residues long. V was pared by 5 bases and J by 5 bases, with 12 bases between. The CDR3 DNA reads TGTGCCACCAGTGGGGGTTGGTCGGACAATGAGCAGTTCTTC. Translated: CATSGGWSDNEQFF.

This clonotype was picked up many times. The chain combines TRBV6-6 with TRBJ2-3; 11 bases are shared with TRBD2. Germline CDR1 MNHNY, CDR2 SVGAGI (reference sequence). Trimming removed 0 bases from V and 2 bases from J; junction bases left unmatched: 4. The CDR3 has 17 amino acids. This CDR3 reads CASSYSATSGITDTQYF. The CDR3 nucleotides are TGTGCCAGCAGTTACTCAGCGACTAGCGGGATCACAGATACGCAGTATTTT.

The chain recombines TRBV9 with TRBJ2-2, with D unclear. V was pared by 0 bases and J by 0 bases, with 15 bases between. Germline loops: CDR1 SGDLS, CDR2 YYNGEE. This CDR3 region has 18 residues. The DNA for the CDR3 is TGTGCCAGCAGCGTAGTAGGATTCCCCAATGCGAACACCGGGGAGCTGTTTTTT. It is translated as CASSVVGFPNANTGELFF.